This T cell receptor beta chain comes out of a study of T cell repertoires in cytomegalovirus infection. Study context: Indications of both CMV infection and matching HLA type were provided by public TCR beta signatures. Study observations and caveats: It was HLA-C-restricted CMV-specific TCR beta clonotypes that dominated the response ex vivo. There were carriers of CMV plus the relevant HLA, and cumulative public TCR beta family frequency identified them.

Worth noting for this clonotype: Its antigen is unidentified.

Germline V gene lookup returns CDR1 MNHEY and CDR2 SVGAGI. V dropped 5 bases and J dropped 7; count of bases not matched to a gene: 9. The CDR3 totals 16 residues. TCRdb reprocessed the reads with MiXCR, giving one entry per CDR3 protein. The table includes nearly 700,000 distinct CDR3 sequences, 33% detected once. The chain is built from TRBV6-5 and TRBJ2-1, with 12 positions matching TRBD2. Here the sequenced sample was cultured PBMCs, taken from culture after CMV antigen stimulation. This sequence originates from a human donor in good health (CMV status not recorded). Some clones in this sample may be carry-over from other donors' samples. This chain's CDR3 is CASSRSLAGGPNEQFF. The CDR3 DNA reads as TGTGCCAGCAGTAGATCCCTAGCGGGGGGGCCGAATGAGCAGTTCTTC.